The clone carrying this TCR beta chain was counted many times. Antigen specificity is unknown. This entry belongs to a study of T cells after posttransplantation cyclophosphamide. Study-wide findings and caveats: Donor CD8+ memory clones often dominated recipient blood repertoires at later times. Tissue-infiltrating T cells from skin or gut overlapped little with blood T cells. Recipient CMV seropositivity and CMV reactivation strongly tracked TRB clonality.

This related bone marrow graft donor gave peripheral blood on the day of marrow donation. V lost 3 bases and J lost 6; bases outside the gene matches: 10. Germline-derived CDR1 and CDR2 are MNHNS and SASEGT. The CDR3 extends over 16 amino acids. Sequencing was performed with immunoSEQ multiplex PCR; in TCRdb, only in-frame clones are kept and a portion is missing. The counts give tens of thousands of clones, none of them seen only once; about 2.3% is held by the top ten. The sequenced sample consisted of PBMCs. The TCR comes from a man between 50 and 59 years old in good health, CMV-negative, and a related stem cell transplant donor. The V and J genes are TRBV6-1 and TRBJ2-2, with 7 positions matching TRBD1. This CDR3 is CASSEIRQGPSGELFF. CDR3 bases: TGTGCCAGCAGTGAGATAAGACAGGGCCCCTCCGGGGAGCTGTTTTTT.